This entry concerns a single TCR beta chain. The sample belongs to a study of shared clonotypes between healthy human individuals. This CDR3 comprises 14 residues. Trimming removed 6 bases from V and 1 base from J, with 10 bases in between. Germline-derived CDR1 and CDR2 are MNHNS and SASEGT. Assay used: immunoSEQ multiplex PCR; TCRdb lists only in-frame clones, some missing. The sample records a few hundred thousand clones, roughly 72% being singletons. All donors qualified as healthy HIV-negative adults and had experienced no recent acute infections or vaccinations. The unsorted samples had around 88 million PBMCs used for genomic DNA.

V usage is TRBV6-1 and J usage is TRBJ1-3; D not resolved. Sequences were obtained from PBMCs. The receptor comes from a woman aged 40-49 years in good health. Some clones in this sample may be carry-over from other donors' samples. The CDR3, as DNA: TGTGCCAGCAGCGACGGGATATCTGGAAACACCATATATTTT. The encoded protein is CASSDGISGNTIYF.